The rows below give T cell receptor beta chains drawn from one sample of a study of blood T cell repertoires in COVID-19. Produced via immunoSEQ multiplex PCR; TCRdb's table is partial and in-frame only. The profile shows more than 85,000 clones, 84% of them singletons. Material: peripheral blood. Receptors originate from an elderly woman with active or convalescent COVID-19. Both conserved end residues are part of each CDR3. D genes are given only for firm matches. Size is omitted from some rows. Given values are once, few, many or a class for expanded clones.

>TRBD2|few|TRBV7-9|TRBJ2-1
TGTGCCAGCAGCTTAGGTCTAGCGGGAGGGTATGAGCAGTTCTTC
CASSLGLAGGYEQFF
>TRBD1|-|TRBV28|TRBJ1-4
TGTGCCAGCAGTCGACAGGGCCTGACAGGGCAAGCACTTAATGAAAAACTGTTTTTT
CASSRQGLTGQALNEKLFF
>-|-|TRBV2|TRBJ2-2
TGTGCCAGCAGTCGAGCAGGGGCCGGGGAGCTGTTTTTT
CASSRAGAGELFF
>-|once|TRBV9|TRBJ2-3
TGTGCCAGCAGCGTAGGGGCAGGGGTGTATAGCGGGAGCACAGATACGCAGTATTTT
CASSVGAGVYSGSTDTQYF
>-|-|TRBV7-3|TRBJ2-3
TGTGCCAGCAGCCCCCGACAGGTCCTCCCCACAGATACGCAGTATTTT
CASSPRQVLPTDTQYF
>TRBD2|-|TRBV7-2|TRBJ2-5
TGTGCCAGCAACCCACTAGCGGATGCCCCAGAGACCCAGTACTTC
CASNPLADAPETQYF
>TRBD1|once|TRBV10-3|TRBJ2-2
TGTGCCACCACGTCCGGGACAGACACCGGGGAGCTGTTTTTT
CATTSGTDTGELFF
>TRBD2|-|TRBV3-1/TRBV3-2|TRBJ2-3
TGTGCCAGCAGCCAAGACGCGGGACTACCAACAGATACGCAGTATTTT
CASSQDAGLPTDTQYF
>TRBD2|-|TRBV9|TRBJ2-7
TGTGCCAGCAGCGTAGGACTAGCGGGAACCTACGAGCAGTACTTC
CASSVGLAGTYEQYF
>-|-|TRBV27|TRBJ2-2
TGTGCCAGCAGTTTGGTTCCGGTAACCGGGGAGCTGTTTTTT
CASSLVPVTGELFF
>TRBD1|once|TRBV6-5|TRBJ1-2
TGTGCCAGCACCAACCTGGGACAGAATAACTATGGCTACACCTTC
CASTNLGQNNYGYTF
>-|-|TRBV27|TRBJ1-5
TGTGCCAGCAGTTCTGCTCACCAACTTAGCAATCAGCCCCAGCATTTT
CASSSAHQLSNQPQHF